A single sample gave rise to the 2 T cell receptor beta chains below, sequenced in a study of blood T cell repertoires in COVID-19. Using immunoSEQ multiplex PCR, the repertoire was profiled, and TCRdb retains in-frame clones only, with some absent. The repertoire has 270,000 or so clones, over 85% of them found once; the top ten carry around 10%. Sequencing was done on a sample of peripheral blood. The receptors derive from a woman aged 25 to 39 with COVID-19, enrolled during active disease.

The CDR3 spells CASSRPGERRVLHF. CDR3 coding DNA: TGTGCCAGCAGCCGGCCGGGGGAAAGGCGGGTCCTCCACTTT. The chain carries TRBV27 and TRBJ1-6; D may be TRBD1 (5 bases). Germline CDR1 MNHEY, CDR2 SMNVEV (reference sequence). CDR3 length equals 14 residues. Trimming stripped 6 bases from V and 15 bases from J, with 21 bases between.

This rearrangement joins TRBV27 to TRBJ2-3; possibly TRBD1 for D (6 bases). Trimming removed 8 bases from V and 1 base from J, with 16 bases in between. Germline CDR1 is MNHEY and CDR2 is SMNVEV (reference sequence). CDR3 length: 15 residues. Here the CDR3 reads CASGGADRGTDTQYF. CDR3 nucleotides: TGTGCCAGCGGCGGAGCGGACAGAGGCACAGATACGCAGTATTTT.